The clone carrying this T cell receptor beta chain was seen a few times. Antigen specificity is unknown. A sample-barcoded 5' primer and a J-beta primer mix were used in a second PCR of roughly 7 to 11 cycles. MiXCR was run by TCRdb on the 5' RACE reads, yielding one entry per CDR3 protein. The sample lists some 750,000 distinct CDR3 sequences, about a fifth occurring once. This sample was included in a study of blood T cells in healthy people across ages. Whole-study context: The capture of about one barcoded beta molecule per two T cells was achieved by template switching.

CDR1 is MNHEY, CDR2 SMNVEV, per germline (reference sequence). CDR3 length equals 13 residues. Staff drew about 10 milliliters of peripheral blood from each donor. The study's findings and limits: Estimates of total diversity, which came from one million sequenced T cells, were considered to be underestimates.

The chain couples TRBV27 to TRBJ2-5, with D possibly being TRBD2 (6 bases). With the DNA end fitting TRBJ2-7 better, the J assignment may be wrong. Sequencing used blood. The receptor was isolated from a man between 65 and 85 years old in good health. CDR3 bases: TGTGCCAGCAGTAAGGAGGGGAGATACGAGCAGTACTTC. Translated: CASSKEGRYEQYF.